This T cell receptor beta chain emerged from a study of T cell clones after liver transplantation. Overall study context: A pre-transplant mixed lymphocyte reaction with TCRbeta sequencing defined graft-donor-reactive clones followed in post-transplant blood. At least one year of complete immunosuppression withdrawal without enzymes over twice normal defined tolerance.

Libraries were prepared by immunoSEQ multiplex PCR; TCRdb keeps only in-frame clonotypes and omits some of them. The profile shows just under 60,000 clones, 70% of them singletons. Trimming took off 6 bases at V and 1 base at J, with 15 bases between the two ends. The CDR3 consists of 15 residues. Germline V gene sequence: CDR1 MNHEY, CDR2 SVGAGI. The chain recombines TRBV6-5 with TRBJ1-1; a weak D match, TRBD1 (6 bases). This sample comprised CD4+ T cells from blood, obtained at the roughly 16-month timepoint. This sequence originates from a human patient who received a liver transplant. Certain T cells may be donor cells from the graft. The CDR3 DNA follows: TGTGCCAGCAGGTACGAAGGGGGGGCGAACACTGAAGCTTTCTTT. It yields the protein CASRYEGGANTEAFF.